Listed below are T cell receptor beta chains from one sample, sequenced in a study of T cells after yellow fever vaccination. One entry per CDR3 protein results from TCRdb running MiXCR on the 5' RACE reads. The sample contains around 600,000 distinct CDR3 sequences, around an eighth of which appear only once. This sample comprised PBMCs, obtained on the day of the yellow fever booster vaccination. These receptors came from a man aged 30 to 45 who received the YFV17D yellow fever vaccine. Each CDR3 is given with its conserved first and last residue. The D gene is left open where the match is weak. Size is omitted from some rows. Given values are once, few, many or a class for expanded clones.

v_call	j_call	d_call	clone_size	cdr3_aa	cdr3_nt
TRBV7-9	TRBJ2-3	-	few	CASSFRQRVADTQYF	TGTGCCAGCAGCTTTCGGCAACGGGTCGCAGATACGCAGTATTTT
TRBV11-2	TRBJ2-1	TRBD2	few	CASSPEGELAGVYNEQFF	TGTGCCAGCAGCCCAGAGGGAGAGCTAGCGGGAGTATACAATGAGCAGTTCTTC
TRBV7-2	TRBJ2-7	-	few	CASSLHFSYEQYF	TGTGCCAGCAGCTTACACTTCTCCTACGAGCAGTACTTC
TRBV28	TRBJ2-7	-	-	CASSLGGSLRYEQYF	TGTGCCAGCAGTTTAGGTGGGAGCCTCAGGTACGAGCAGTACTTC
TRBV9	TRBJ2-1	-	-	CASSNTGGTVYNEQFF	TGTGCCAGCAGTAATACAGGCGGGACAGTCTACAATGAGCAGTTCTTC
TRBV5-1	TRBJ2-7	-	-	CASSLNTGGGYEQYF	TGCGCCAGCAGCTTGAACACAGGGGGGGGATACGAGCAGTACTTC
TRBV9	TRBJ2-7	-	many	CASSALGAGSYEQYF	TGTGCCAGCAGCGCCCTAGGGGCGGGGTCCTACGAGCAGTACTTC
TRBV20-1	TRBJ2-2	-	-	CSAIPGGSTGELFF	TGCAGTGCGATACCTGGAGGTAGCACCGGGGAGCTGTTTTTT
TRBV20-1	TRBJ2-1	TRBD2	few	CSARASGIIREQFF	TGCAGTGCTAGAGCTAGCGGGATTATCAGGGAGCAGTTCTTC
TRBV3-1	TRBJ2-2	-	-	CASSQVAGELFF	TGTGCCAGCAGCCAAGTCGCCGGGGAGCTGTTTTTT
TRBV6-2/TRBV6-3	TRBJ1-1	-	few	CASNRKGPETAVLF	TGTGCCAGCAACAGGAAGGGACCAGAGACGGCGGTTCTCTTT
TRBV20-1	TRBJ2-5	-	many	CSAQYWSGETQYF	TGCAGTGCCCAATACTGGTCGGGAGAAACCCAGTACTTC
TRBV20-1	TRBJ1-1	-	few	CSASDRRDTEAFF	TGCAGTGCCTCAGATCGGAGGGACACTGAAGCTTTCTTT
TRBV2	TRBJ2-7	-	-	CASKVGITYEQYF	TGTGCCAGCAAGGTGGGAATCACCTACGAGCAGTACTTC
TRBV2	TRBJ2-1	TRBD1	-	CASHEGSGGEQFF	TGTGCCAGCCACGAAGGGTCAGGGGGTGAGCAGTTCTTC
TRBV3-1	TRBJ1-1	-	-	CASSYTGKRTEAFF	TGTGCCAGCAGCTACACAGGGAAGCGGACTGAAGCTTTCTTT
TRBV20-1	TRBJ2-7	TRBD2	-	CSASYSGRKRGEQYF	TGCAGTGCTAGCTACAGCGGGAGGAAGCGCGGCGAGCAGTACTTC
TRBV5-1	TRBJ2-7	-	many	CASSPLGNEQYF	TGCGCCAGCAGCCCGTTGGGTAACGAGCAGTACTTC
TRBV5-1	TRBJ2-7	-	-	CASSRDADGYEQYF	TGCGCCAGCAGCCGAGACGCGGACGGCTACGAGCAGTACTTC
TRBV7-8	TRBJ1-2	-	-	CASRASGPLLEINYGYTF	TGTGCCAGCAGGGCTTCTGGGCCCCTACTAGAGATTAACTATGGCTACACCTTC
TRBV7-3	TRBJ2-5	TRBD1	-	CASSLGQSDSETQYF	TGTGCCAGCAGCCTGGGACAGTCGGATTCAGAGACCCAGTACTTC
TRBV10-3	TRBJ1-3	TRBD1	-	CAISESGTVGNTIYF	TGTGCCATCAGTGAGTCGGGGACAGTTGGAAACACCATATATTTT